Listed below are T cell receptor beta chains from one sample, sequenced in a study of graft-versus-host responses after intestinal transplantation. Their recognized antigens are unknown. TCRdb's table, derived via immunoSEQ multiplex PCR, lists solely in-frame clones and lacks some. The sample carries roughly 64,000 clones, roughly 90% recorded once. The input for sequencing was unstimulated CD8+ T cells sorted from spleen or lymph node cells, taken before transplant. These receptor sequences come from a human donor who was the organ donor for an intestinal transplant. Both conserved end residues are part of each CDR3. Fields, in order: D gene, clone size, J gene, V gene, CDR3 protein, CDR3 DNA. A D gene is named only where the DNA matches it firmly. Expanded clones get a size class; other rows say once, few or many, or leave the size out.

d_call: TRBD1
clone_size: .
j_call: TRBJ2-2
v_call: TRBV9
cdr3_aa: CASSVGPTGKNTGELFF
cdr3_nt: TGTGCCAGCAGCGTAGGGCCGACAGGGAAGAACACCGGGGAGCTGTTTTTT

d_call: TRBD1
clone_size: .
j_call: TRBJ2-6
v_call: TRBV7-9
cdr3_aa: CASEGGQGAGANVLTF
cdr3_nt: TGTGCCAGCGAGGGGGGACAGGGAGCTGGGGCCAACGTCCTGACTTTC

d_call: .
clone_size: .
j_call: TRBJ2-7
v_call: TRBV18
cdr3_aa: CASSPGGPYFHEQYF
cdr3_nt: TGTGCCAGCTCTCCCGGGGGGCCCTACTTTCACGAGCAGTACTTC

d_call: TRBD1
clone_size: .
j_call: TRBJ1-1
v_call: TRBV28
cdr3_aa: CASSPPSVPYRGSNTEAFF
cdr3_nt: TGTGCCAGCAGTCCCCCTTCCGTTCCTTACAGGGGATCAAACACTGAAGCTTTCTTT

d_call: .
clone_size: .
j_call: TRBJ2-5
v_call: TRBV7-3
cdr3_aa: CASSPMELETQYF
cdr3_nt: TGTGCCAGCAGCCCTATGGAGTTGGAGACCCAGTACTTC

d_call: .
clone_size: .
j_call: TRBJ1-2
v_call: TRBV13
cdr3_aa: CASSSYQGYGYTF
cdr3_nt: TGTGCCAGCAGCTCCTACCAGGGCTATGGCTACACCTTC

d_call: .
clone_size: .
j_call: TRBJ2-7
v_call: TRBV6-5
cdr3_aa: CASSWGMAVGGEQYF
cdr3_nt: TGTGCCAGCAGCTGGGGGATGGCAGTAGGGGGCGAGCAGTACTTC

d_call: .
clone_size: .
j_call: TRBJ2-1
v_call: TRBV9
cdr3_aa: CASSETGSGNEQFF
cdr3_nt: TGTGCCAGCAGCGAGACCGGGTCCGGGAATGAGCAGTTCTTC

d_call: TRBD2
clone_size: once
j_call: TRBJ2-7
v_call: TRBV28
cdr3_aa: CASSPSPAASGRIPYEQYF
cdr3_nt: TGTGCCAGCAGCCCTTCACCGGCGGCTAGCGGGAGGATTCCCTACGAGCAGTACTTC

d_call: TRBD2
clone_size: .
j_call: TRBJ2-1
v_call: TRBV19
cdr3_aa: CASSGTSGYNEQFF
cdr3_nt: TGTGCCAGTAGTGGGACTAGCGGGTACAATGAGCAGTTCTTC

d_call: .
clone_size: once
j_call: TRBJ2-7
v_call: TRBV5-6
cdr3_aa: CASSLDYEQYF
cdr3_nt: TGTGCCAGCAGCTTGGACTACGAGCAGTACTTC

d_call: TRBD2
clone_size: .
j_call: TRBJ2-7
v_call: TRBV6-1
cdr3_aa: CASSQGLAGAEQYF
cdr3_nt: TGTGCCAGCAGCCAGGGACTAGCGGGAGCCGAGCAGTACTTC

d_call: TRBD1
clone_size: .
j_call: TRBJ2-2
v_call: TRBV30
cdr3_aa: CAWSKTDRDTGELFF
cdr3_nt: TGTGCCTGGAGCAAAACTGACAGGGACACCGGGGAGCTGTTTTTT

d_call: TRBD2
clone_size: .
j_call: TRBJ2-3
v_call: TRBV5-5
cdr3_aa: CASSTLLAGVKDTQYF
cdr3_nt: TGTGCCAGCAGCACCCTTCTAGCGGGAGTCAAAGATACGCAGTATTTT

d_call: TRBD2
clone_size: .
j_call: TRBJ2-1
v_call: TRBV6-6
cdr3_aa: CASSYSRAGGPDEQFF
cdr3_nt: TGTGCCAGCAGTTACTCGCGAGCGGGAGGGCCTGATGAGCAGTTCTTC

d_call: .
clone_size: few
j_call: TRBJ2-7
v_call: TRBV7-2
cdr3_aa: CASSLGAGLYEQYF
cdr3_nt: TGTGCCAGCAGCTTAGGGGCAGGACTCTACGAGCAGTACTTC

d_call: TRBD1
clone_size: .
j_call: TRBJ2-1
v_call: TRBV11-2
cdr3_aa: CASSLIGTGGHNEQFF
cdr3_nt: TGTGCCAGCAGCTTAATCGGGACAGGGGGCCACAATGAGCAGTTCTTC

d_call: .
clone_size: once
j_call: TRBJ1-1
v_call: TRBV6-5
cdr3_aa: CASSQAGNTEAFF
cdr3_nt: TGTGCCAGCAGCCAAGCGGGGAACACTGAAGCTTTCTTT

d_call: TRBD2
clone_size: .
j_call: TRBJ2-7
v_call: TRBV5-1
cdr3_aa: CASSQGLAGRSYEQYF
cdr3_nt: TGCGCCAGCAGTCAGGGACTAGCGGGACGATCCTACGAGCAGTACTTC

d_call: .
clone_size: once
j_call: TRBJ2-7
v_call: TRBV11-2
cdr3_aa: CASSLTPVGGGLYLEQYF
cdr3_nt: TGTGCCAGCAGCTTGACCCCCGTTGGGGGGGGCCTTTATTTGGAGCAGTACTTC